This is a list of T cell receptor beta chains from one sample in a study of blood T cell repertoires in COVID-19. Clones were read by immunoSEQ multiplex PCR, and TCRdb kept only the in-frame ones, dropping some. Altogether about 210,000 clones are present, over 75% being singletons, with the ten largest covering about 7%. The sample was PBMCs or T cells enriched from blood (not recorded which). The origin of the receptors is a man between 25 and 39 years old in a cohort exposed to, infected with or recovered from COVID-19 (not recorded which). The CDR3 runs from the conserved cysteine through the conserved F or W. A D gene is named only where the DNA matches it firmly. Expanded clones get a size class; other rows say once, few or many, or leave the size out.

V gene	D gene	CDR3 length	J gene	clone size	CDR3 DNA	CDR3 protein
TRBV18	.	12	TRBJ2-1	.	TGTGCCAGCTCACACCCGGGTTACCACCAGTTCTTC	CASSHPGYHQFF
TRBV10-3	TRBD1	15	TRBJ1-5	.	TGTGCCATCAGTGAGGGACAGGATAGCAATCAGCCCCAGCATTTT	CAISEGQDSNQPQHF
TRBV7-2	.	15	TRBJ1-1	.	TGTGCCAGCAGCTTTTCAGGGGCGCGGAGCACTGAAGCTTTCTTT	CASSFSGARSTEAFF
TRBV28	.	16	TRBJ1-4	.	TGTGCCAGCAGTACCCTTCCTTTTGGGGAGAATGAAAAACTGTTTTTT	CASSTLPFGENEKLFF
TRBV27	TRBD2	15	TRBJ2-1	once	TGTGCCAGCAGTCCTGGACTAGCGGGATGGGGTGAGCAGTTCTTC	CASSPGLAGWGEQFF
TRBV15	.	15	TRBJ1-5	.	TGTGCCACCAGCAGAGATCGAGCAGGTAATCAGCCCCAGCATTTT	CATSRDRAGNQPQHF
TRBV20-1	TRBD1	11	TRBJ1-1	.	TGCAGTGCTATACGACAGGGTGAAGCTTTCTTT	CSAIRQGEAFF
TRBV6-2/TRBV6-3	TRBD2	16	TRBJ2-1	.	TGTGCCAGCAGTTACGAAACTAGCGGGAGGTTGAATGAGCAGTTCTTC	CASSYETSGRLNEQFF
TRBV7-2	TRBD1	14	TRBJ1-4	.	TGTGCCAGCAGCTTAGCAGGGGGCTATGAAAAACTGTTTTTT	CASSLAGGYEKLFF
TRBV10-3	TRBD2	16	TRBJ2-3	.	TGTGCCATCAGTTCCCGACTAGCGGGAGCGGGAGATACGCAGTATTTT	CAISSRLAGAGDTQYF
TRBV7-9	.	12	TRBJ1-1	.	TGTGCCAGCAGCTTAGGCCAGGCTAAAGCTTTCTTT	CASSLGQAKAFF
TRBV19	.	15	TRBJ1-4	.	TGTGCCAGTACCCCTCGGAGGGCAGTAAATGAAAAACTGTTTTTT	CASTPRRAVNEKLFF
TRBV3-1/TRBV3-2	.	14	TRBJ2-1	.	TGTGCCAGCAGCCCATCGAGGGTAGTCAATGAGCAGTTCTTC	CASSPSRVVNEQFF
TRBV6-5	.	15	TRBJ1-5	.	TGTGCCAGCAGCGTAGAGAAGAATAGCAATCAGCCCCAGCATTTT	CASSVEKNSNQPQHF
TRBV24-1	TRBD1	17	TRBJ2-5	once	TGTGCCACCAGTGACCCGGCCGGGACAGGGTTCGAAGAGACCCAGTACTTC	CATSDPAGTGFEETQYF
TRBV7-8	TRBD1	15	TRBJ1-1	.	TGTGCCAGCAGCTTAGTGGGTCAGGGGGACACTGAAGCTTTCTTT	CASSLVGQGDTEAFF
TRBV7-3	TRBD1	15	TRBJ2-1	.	TGTGCCAGCAGCCCCGACAGGGGGCACTACAATGAGCAGTTCTTC	CASSPDRGHYNEQFF
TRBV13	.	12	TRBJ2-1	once	TGTGCCAGCAGCTTAGGGGGCAGTGAGCAGTTCTTC	CASSLGGSEQFF
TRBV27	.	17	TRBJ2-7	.	TGTGCCAGCAGTTCAGAACGCAGCGGGCCTGGATTATACGAGCAGTACTTC	CASSSERSGPGLYEQYF
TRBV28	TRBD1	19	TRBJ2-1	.	TGTGCCAGCAGTTTCCCTTCACCGCGGGACAGGGGTTCAGACAATGAGCAGTTCTTC	CASSFPSPRDRGSDNEQFF
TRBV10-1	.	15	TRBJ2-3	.	TGCGCCAGCAGTGCCGGGATAGAACACACAGATACGCAGTATTTT	CASSAGIEHTDTQYF
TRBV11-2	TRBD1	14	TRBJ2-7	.	TGTGCCCGCAGCTGGACAGGGGGGGGGCACGAGCAGTACTTC	CARSWTGGGHEQYF
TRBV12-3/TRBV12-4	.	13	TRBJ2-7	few	TGTGCCAGCAGTTTACAGGGCTCCTACGAGCAGTACTTC	CASSLQGSYEQYF
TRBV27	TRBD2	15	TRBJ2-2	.	TGTGCCACCCCCCCATCGCGGGGGGAAACCGGGGAGCTGTTTTTT	CATPPSRGETGELFF
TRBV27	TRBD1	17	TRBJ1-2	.	TGTGCCAGCAGTTTATATTCCGGGACAGGGGGCCTATACGGCTACACCTTC	CASSLYSGTGGLYGYTF
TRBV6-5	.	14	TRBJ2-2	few	TGTGCCAGCAGGCTAGGCGGAAACACCGGGGAGCTGTTTTTT	CASRLGGNTGELFF
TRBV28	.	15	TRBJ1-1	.	TGTGCCAGCAGTTTCCTCTCGGGGGTGGGCACTGAAGCTTTCTTT	CASSFLSGVGTEAFF
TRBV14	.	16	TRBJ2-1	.	TGTGCCAGCAGCCCCCGATATAGCAGGGGTTCCAATGAGCAGTTCTTC	CASSPRYSRGSNEQFF
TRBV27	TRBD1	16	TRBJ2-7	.	TGTGCCAGCAGTTCTACGACAGGGGTTCCCTCCTACGAGCAGTACTTC	CASSSTTGVPSYEQYF
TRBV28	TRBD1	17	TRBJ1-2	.	TGTGCCAGCAGTCACCCGGATTGGACAGGGGGCTTCTTTGGCTACACCTTC	CASSHPDWTGGFFGYTF
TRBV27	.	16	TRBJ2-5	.	TGTGCCAGCAGTTTAGGAGCCAGTCCTTTCGTGGAGACCCAGTACTTC	CASSLGASPFVETQYF
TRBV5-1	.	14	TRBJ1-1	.	TGCGCCAGCAGCGTGACAGGTGCGAACACTGAAGCTTTCTTT	CASSVTGANTEAFF
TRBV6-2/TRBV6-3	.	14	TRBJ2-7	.	TGTGCCAGCAGCGTATTAGGACAGAGCTACGAGCAGTACTTC	CASSVLGQSYEQYF
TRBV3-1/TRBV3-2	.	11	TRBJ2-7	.	TGTGCCAGCAGCCAAGATTCTGAGCAGTACTTC	CASSQDSEQYF
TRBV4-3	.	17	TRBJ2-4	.	TGCGCCAGCAGCCAAGAAATCTACTTCGCGGCCAAAAACATTCAGTACTTC	CASSQEIYFAAKNIQYF
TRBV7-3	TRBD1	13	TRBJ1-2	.	TGTGCCAGCAGCGGGGACAGGCGCTATGGCTACACCTTC	CASSGDRRYGYTF
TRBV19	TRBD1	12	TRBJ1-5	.	TGTGCCAGTAGTATAATCGCGGGGGACAGGGATTTT	CASSIIAGDRDF
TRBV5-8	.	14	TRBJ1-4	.	TGTGCCAGCAGCGTCCGGGATGCCTTTGAAAAACTGTTTTTT	CASSVRDAFEKLFF
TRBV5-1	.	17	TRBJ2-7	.	TGCGCCAGCTCGAGCTGGATGAACCTAGCGCAGAACGACGAGCAGTACTTC	CASSSWMNLAQNDEQYF
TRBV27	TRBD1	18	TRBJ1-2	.	TGTGCCAGCAGTTTATCAGGTAGAGACAGGGGCCTTCACTATGGCTACACCTTC	CASSLSGRDRGLHYGYTF
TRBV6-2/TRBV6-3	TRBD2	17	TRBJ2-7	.	TGTGCCAGCAGTTACGAGCCCGTCCTAGCGGGCAACTACGAGCAGTACTTC	CASSYEPVLAGNYEQYF
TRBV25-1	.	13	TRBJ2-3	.	TGTGCCAGCAGTGTTCGACAGGCAGATACGCAGTATTTT	CASSVRQADTQYF
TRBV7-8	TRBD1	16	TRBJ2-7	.	TGTGCCAGCAGCGAGGGACAGGGAGGTTCCCCCTACGAGCAGTACTTC	CASSEGQGGSPYEQYF
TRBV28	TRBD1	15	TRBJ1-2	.	TGTGCCAGCAGTTTATATCGGGACAGGGTCTATGGCTACACCTTC	CASSLYRDRVYGYTF
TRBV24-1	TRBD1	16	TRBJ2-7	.	TGTGCCACCAGTGAGGGGGACAGGGGCAGCACCTACGAGCAGTACTTC	CATSEGDRGSTYEQYF
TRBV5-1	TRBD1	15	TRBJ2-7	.	TGCGCCAGCAGGCCCGGGACAGCCTTCACCTACGAGCAGTACTTC	CASRPGTAFTYEQYF
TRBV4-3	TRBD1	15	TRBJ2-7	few	TGCGCCAGCAGCCTGTCTGGGACAGGGGTCTACGAGCAGTACTTC	CASSLSGTGVYEQYF
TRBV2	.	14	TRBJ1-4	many	TGTGCCAGCAGTGTCTCCGGAGCCAATGAAAAACTGTTTTTT	CASSVSGANEKLFF
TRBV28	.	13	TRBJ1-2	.	TGTGCCAGCAGTTTAGGAGCTAACTATGGCTACACCTTC	CASSLGANYGYTF
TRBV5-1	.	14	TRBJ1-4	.	TGCGCCAGCAGCTTAAGGGGGATGGGTGAAAAACTGTTTTTT	CASSLRGMGEKLFF
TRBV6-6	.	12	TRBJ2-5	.	TGTGCCAGCAGTTATACACAAGAGACCCAGTACTTC	CASSYTQETQYF
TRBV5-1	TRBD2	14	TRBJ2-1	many	TGCGCCAGCAGCCGGGGACTACCATCCAATGAGCAGTTCTTC	CASSRGLPSNEQFF
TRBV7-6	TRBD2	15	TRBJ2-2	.	TGTGCCAGCAGCTTAAGCGGGGGCGGTGGCGGGGAGCTGTTTTTT	CASSLSGGGGGELFF
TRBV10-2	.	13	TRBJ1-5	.	TGCGCCAGCACCCCAGGGCAGGGATCACCCCAGCATTTT	CASTPGQGSPQHF
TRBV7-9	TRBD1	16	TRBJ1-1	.	TGTGCCAGCAGCTTGGGACAGTTTTCTTCGGGCACTGAAGCTTTCTTT	CASSLGQFSSGTEAFF
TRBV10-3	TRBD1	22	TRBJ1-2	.	TGTGCCATCAGTGAGTCGATACGCTTTTTTAGGACAGGGGGCGGATGGAACTATGGCTACACCTTC	CAISESIRFFRTGGGWNYGYTF
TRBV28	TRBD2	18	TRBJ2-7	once	TGTGCCAGCAGTTTATTGGTGCTAGCGGGAGAGGCCCCCTACGAGCAGTACTTC	CASSLLVLAGEAPYEQYF